This TCR beta chain was sequenced in a study of cytomegalovirus exposure and HLA in healthy donors. In germline, CDR1 is MRHNA, CDR2 SNTAGT. The V gene lost 2 bases and the J gene lost 1 base, with 5 bases spanning the gap. The CDR3 is 13 amino acids. Here immunoSEQ multiplex PCR was the method, and the copy in TCRdb shows in-frame clones only, minus some. The sample contains 82,000 or so clones, roughly 95% of which appear only once. The V call is TRBV6-4, the J call TRBJ1-2; D ambiguous. Source material: PBMCs. The clonotype originates from a woman aged 18-29 years in good health and CMV-seronegative. The CDR3 reads CASSDEGNYGYTF. The CDR3 DNA sequence: TGTGCCAGCAGTGACGAGGGTAACTATGGCTACACCTTC.